This record covers a single T cell receptor beta chain. These data are taken from a study of blood T cell repertoires in COVID-19. Whole-study context: Samples of COVID-19 (acute and convalescent) were obtained from the United States, Italy and Spain.

The protocol was immunoSEQ multiplex PCR, while the TCRdb copy is restricted to in-frame clones and leaves out a portion. The data hold 45,000 to 65,000 clones, with around nine tenths observed a single time. From germline, CDR1 is KGHSH and CDR2 LQKENI. The CDR3 runs 13 residues. V gave up 3 bases and J gave up 8 bases; unmatched junction bases: 4. The chain employs TRBV18 and TRBJ1-1; 9 nucleotides align to TRBD1. The sequenced material came from peripheral blood. This clonotype originated in a human donor in a cohort sampled during active COVID-19. The CDR3 spells CASSPQDRGEAFF. The CDR3 bases are TGTGCCAGCTCACCTCAGGACAGGGGCGAAGCTTTCTTT. The complete variable domain, with remaining parts taken from reference TRBV18 and TRBJ1-1, reads NAGVMQNPRHLVRRRGQEARLRCSPMKGHSHVYWYRQLPEEGLKFMVYLQKENIIDESGMPKERFSAEFPKEGPSILRIQQVVRGDSAAYFCASSPQDRGEAFFGQGTRLTVV.